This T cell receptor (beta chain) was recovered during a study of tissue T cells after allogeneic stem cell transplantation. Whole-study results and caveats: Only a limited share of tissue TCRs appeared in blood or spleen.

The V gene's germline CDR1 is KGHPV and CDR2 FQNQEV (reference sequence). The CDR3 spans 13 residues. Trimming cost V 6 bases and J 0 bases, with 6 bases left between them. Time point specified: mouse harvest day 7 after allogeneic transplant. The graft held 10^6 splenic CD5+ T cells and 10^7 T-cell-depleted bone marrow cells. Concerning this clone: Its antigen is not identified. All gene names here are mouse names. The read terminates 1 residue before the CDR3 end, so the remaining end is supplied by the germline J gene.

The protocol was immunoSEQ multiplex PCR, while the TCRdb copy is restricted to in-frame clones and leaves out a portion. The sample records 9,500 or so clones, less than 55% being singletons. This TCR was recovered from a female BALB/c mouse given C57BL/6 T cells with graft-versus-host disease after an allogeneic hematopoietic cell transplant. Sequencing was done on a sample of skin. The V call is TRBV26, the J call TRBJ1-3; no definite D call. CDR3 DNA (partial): TGTGCCAGCAGACAGCATTCTGGAAATACGCTCTAT. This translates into CASRQHSGNTLY. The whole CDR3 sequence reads CASRQHSGNTLYF.